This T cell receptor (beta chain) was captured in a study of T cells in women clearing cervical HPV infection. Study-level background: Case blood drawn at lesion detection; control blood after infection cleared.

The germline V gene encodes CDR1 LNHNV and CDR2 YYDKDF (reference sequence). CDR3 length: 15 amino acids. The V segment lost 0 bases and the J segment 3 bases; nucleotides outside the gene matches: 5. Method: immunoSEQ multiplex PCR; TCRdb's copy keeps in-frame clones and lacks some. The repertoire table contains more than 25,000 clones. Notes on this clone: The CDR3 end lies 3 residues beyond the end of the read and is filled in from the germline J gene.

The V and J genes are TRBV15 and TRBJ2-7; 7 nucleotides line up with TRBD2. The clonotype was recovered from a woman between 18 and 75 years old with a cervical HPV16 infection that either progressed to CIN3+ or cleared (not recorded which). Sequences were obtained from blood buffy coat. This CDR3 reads CATSRDRSSGYEQYF. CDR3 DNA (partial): TGTGCCACCAGCAGAGATCGGTCTAGCGGCTACGAG.